The 31 T cell receptor beta chains below were found in one sample sequenced in a study of shared clonotypes between healthy human individuals. Data came from immunoSEQ multiplex PCR; TCRdb stores just in-frame clones and leaves some out. This sample carries around 2.5 million clones, over 85% of them seen once, and the ten largest clones take around 0.37%. Input material: naive CD4+ T cells from PBMCs. This sample's subset: CD45RA+ positively selected. Source of these receptors: a man between 18 and 35 years old in good health. Some clones in this sample may be carry-over from other donors' samples.

The gene calls are TRBV28 and TRBJ1-5; D may be TRBD1 (6 bases). Germline CDR1 reads MDHEN; CDR2 reads SYDVKM. V gave up 11 bases and J gave up 6 bases, with 17 bases separating them. The CDR3 is 13 residues long. The CDR3 nucleotides read TGTGCCCCTCGGGTACAGGGAGGTCAGCCCCAGCATTTT. It is translated as CAPRVQGGQPQHF.

This chain links TRBV7-9 with TRBJ2-2; either TRBD1 or TRBD2 may supply D (5 bases each). V lost 0 bases to trimming and J lost 5 bases, with 16 bases between them. Germline lookup yields CDR1 SEHNR and CDR2 FQNEAQ (reference sequence). The CDR3 spans 17 residues. CDR3 in DNA: TGTGCCAGCAGCTTAGCGGTCGGGAAGAGGGGTACCGGGGAGCTGTTTTTT. Encoded protein: CASSLAVGKRGTGELFF.

The gene calls are TRBV18 and TRBJ1-4; D may be TRBD1 (6 bases). Trimming shortened V by 5 bases and J by 6 bases, and 16 bases separated the two germline ends. The CDR3 spans 15 residues. CDR1 and CDR2 (germline): KGHSH, LQKENI. The CDR3 region is CASSSSGAWDEKLFF. CDR3 bases: TGTGCCAGCTCATCCTCAGGGGCCTGGGATGAAAAACTGTTTTTT. Full variable domain (remainder filled in from reference TRBV18 and TRBJ1-4): NAGVMQNPRHLVRRRGQEARLRCSPMKGHSHVYWYRQLPEEGLKFMVYLQKENIIDESGMPKERFSAEFPKEGPSILRIQQVVRGDSAAYFCASSSSGAWDEKLFFGSGTQLSVL.

This sequence joins TRBV5-4 and TRBJ2-1, with D unclear. The length of the CDR3 is 13 residues. Germline assignment: CDR1 SGHNT and CDR2 YYREEE (reference sequence). Trimming shortened V by 5 bases and J by 7 bases, and 13 bases separated the two germline ends. The CDR3 is CASRNLDANEQFF. Written as DNA, the CDR3 is TGTGCCAGCAGGAATTTGGATGCGAATGAGCAGTTCTTC.

V and J are TRBV11-2 and TRBJ1-1; weak D call: TRBD1 (6 bases). The germline V and J ends were trimmed by 6 bases and 2 bases, with 10 bases remaining between them. The CDR3 totals 13 residues. CDR1 and CDR2 from the germline V gene are SGHAT and FQNNGV. The CDR3 nucleotides are TGTGCCAGCAGAAGACAGGCAAACACTGAAGCTTTCTTT. The encoded protein is CASRRQANTEAFF.

V gene TRBV5-4 combines with J gene TRBJ2-2; either TRBD1 or TRBD2 may supply D (5 bases each). Trimming left V 4 bases short and J 0 bases short, with 10 bases between. Germline assignment: CDR1 SGHNT and CDR2 YYREEE (reference sequence). The CDR3 sequence is 15 residues long. CDR3 in amino acids: CASSLGDPNTGELFF. In DNA form, the CDR3 reads TGTGCCAGCAGCCTTGGGGACCCGAACACCGGGGAGCTGTTTTTT.

This chain joins TRBV30 and TRBJ2-7, with 12 bases fitting TRBD2. Germline-derived CDR1 and CDR2 are GTSNPN and SVGIG (reference sequence). The CDR3 is 15 residues long. V was clipped by 2 bases and J by 2 bases; unmatched bases: 4. The CDR3 protein is CAWSTLAGGPYEQYF. The CDR3 DNA follows: TGTGCCTGGAGTACCCTAGCGGGAGGGCCCTACGAGCAGTACTTC. Variable domain in full (rest from reference TRBV30 and TRBJ2-7): SQTIHQWPATLVQPVGSPLSLECTVEGTSNPNLYWYRQAAGRGLQLLFYSVGIGQISSEVPQNLSASRPQDRQFILSSKKLLLSDSGFYLCAWSTLAGGPYEQYFGPGTRLTVT.

The rearrangement uses TRBV5-8 and TRBJ2-7, with 9 bases that match TRBD1. V lost 4 bases and J lost 2; bases outside the gene matches: 7. Germline V gene lookup returns CDR1 SGHTS and CDR2 YDEGEE. The CDR3 extends over 15 amino acids. Written as DNA, the CDR3 is TGTGCCAGCAGCGTCTCCGGGACAGGGACCTACGAGCAGTACTTC. This sequence encodes CASSVSGTGTYEQYF.

The chain couples TRBV19 to TRBJ2-7; unclear D gene. CDR1 and CDR2 from the germline V gene are LNHDA and SQIVND (reference sequence). The CDR3 has 12 amino acids. V lost 9 bases and J lost 3, with 12 bases in between. CDR3 bases: TGTGCCAGCCCCACATGTTACTACGAGCAGTACTTC. Amino acids: CASPTCYYEQYF. Based on the CDR3 plus reference TRBV19 and TRBJ2-7, the full variable domain is DGGITQSPKYLFRKEGQNVTLSCEQNLNHDAMYWYRQDPGQGLRLIYYSQIVNDFQKGDIAEGYSVSREKKESFPLTVTSAQKNPTAFYLCASPTCYYEQYFGPGTRLTVT.

This clone was detected only once. The V and J genes are TRBV7-2 and TRBJ2-1, with D unresolved. Trimming took 2 bases from V and 6 from J, leaving 8 bases between them. The CDR3 length is 13 residues. The germline V gene has CDR1 SGHTA and CDR2 FQGNSA. CDR3 bases: TGTGCCAGCAGCTTATCCCAAGGCAATGAGCAGTTCTTC. Translation gives CASSLSQGNEQFF.

This CDR3 is CASRDRDSSGANVLTF. CDR3 in DNA: TGCGCCAGCCGGGACAGGGACTCCTCTGGGGCCAACGTCCTGACTTTC. This chain joins TRBV5-1 and TRBJ2-6, with 9 nucleotides matching TRBD1. The CDR3 is made up of 16 amino acids. CDR1 and CDR2 from the germline V gene are SGHRS and YFSETQ. V shed 7 bases and J 0 bases; nucleotides not matched to a gene: 5.

The chain has TRBV20-1 and TRBJ1-2; no clear D gene. The CDR3 has 11 amino acids. The germline V gene encodes CDR1 DFQATT and CDR2 SNEGSKA (reference sequence). Trimming cost V 6 bases and J 1 base, with 6 bases left between them. The CDR3 coding sequence is TGCAGTGCGCTATTTAACTATGGCTACACCTTC. Translation: CSALFNYGYTF.

The chain has TRBV2 and TRBJ1-2, with D uncertain. Germline V CDR1 and CDR2: SNHLY, FYNNEI. This CDR3 has 15 amino acids. The V end lost 4 bases, the J end lost 1 base, and 13 bases lay between the germline ends. CDR3 nucleotide sequence: TGTGCCAGCAGTGTTGTTGGGTCTTTTAACTATGGCTACACCTTC. It translates to CASSVVGSFNYGYTF.

CDR3 in DNA: TGTGCCAGCAGGTCCGGGGGCGGGCAGCATTACAATGAGCAGTTCTTC. Translated, it gives CASRSGGGQHYNEQFF. The chain recombines TRBV7-2 with TRBJ2-1; D assignment may be TRBD1 or TRBD2 (6 bases each). Germline CDR1 and CDR2: SGHTA and FQGNSA. Trimming pared 6 bases from V and 4 bases from J, leaving 19 bases between. The CDR3 runs 16 residues.

This clone appeared once. This chain links TRBV9 with TRBJ2-3; 12 bases are shared with TRBD2. The CDR3 contains 14 residues. The junction had 2 bases not matched to a gene; V was cut back by 4 bases and J by 5 bases. The germline CDR1 and CDR2 sequences are SGDLS and YYNGEE. This CDR3 reads CASSKGLAGDTQYF. CDR3 nucleotide sequence: TGTGCCAGCAGCAAGGGACTAGCGGGAGATACGCAGTATTTT.

V gene TRBV19 combines with J gene TRBJ2-1; D remains unclear. The V and J ends lost 3 bases and 5 bases respectively, with 8 bases between them. The CDR3 is made up of 13 amino acids. In germline, CDR1 is LNHDA, CDR2 SQIVND (reference sequence). The CDR3 coding sequence is TGTGCCAGTAGTATGTGGACCCACAATGAGCAGTTCTTC. It yields the protein CASSMWTHNEQFF.

The rearrangement links TRBV7-3 to TRBJ2-2; the D is unclear. Looked up from germline, CDR1 is SGHTA and CDR2 is FQGTGA. The CDR3 contains 16 residues. The V and J ends lost 5 bases and 4 bases respectively, with 17 bases between them. The CDR3 nucleotides read TGTGCCAGCAGCCAACTCGCCCGGGCTTCCACCGGGGAGCTGTTTTTT. Translation: CASSQLARASTGELFF.

The chain uses TRBV7-3 and TRBJ2-1; 10 bases line up with TRBD2. Unmatched junction bases numbered 9, after V lost 3 bases and J lost 7 bases. The germline gives CDR1 SGHTA, CDR2 FQGTGA. The CDR3 has 16 amino acids. CDR3 coding DNA: TGTGCCAGCAGCTTCTTGGCGGGACTAGCGATAAATGAGCAGTTCTTC. It is translated as CASSFLAGLAINEQFF.

The count of this clone is one. Different DNA sequences within this sample yield the same CDR3. This chain joins TRBV28 and TRBJ2-7; maybe TRBD1 (6 bases). CDR3 length equals 12 residues. Germline-derived CDR1 and CDR2 are MDHEN and SYDVKM. Between the trimmed V and J ends, which lost 6 bases and 2 bases, there was a span of 8 bases. The DNA of the CDR3 is TGTGCCAGCAGAAGGGGGACCTACGAGCAGTACTTC. Translating it yields CASRRGTYEQYF.

The chain uses TRBV7-3 and TRBJ2-1; 10 bases agree with TRBD2. Germline trimming cut 5 bases from V and 9 bases from J; bases unmatched to any gene: 4. The CDR3 runs 13 residues. The germline V gene has CDR1 SGHTA and CDR2 FQGTGA. The CDR3 DNA sequence: TGTGCCAGCAGCCCTCGACTAGCGGGTGAGCAGTTCTTC. Protein product: CASSPRLAGEQFF.

The chain carries TRBV5-1 and TRBJ2-1; 11 nucleotides agree with TRBD2. CDR3 size: 17 residues. The V segment lost 2 bases and the J segment 4 bases; nucleotides outside the gene matches: 8. The germline CDR1 and CDR2 sequences are SGHRS and YFSETQ. CDR3 sequence reads: CASSFAGLAGGYNEQFF. The CDR3 bases are TGCGCCAGCAGCTTTGCTGGGCTAGCGGGAGGTTACAATGAGCAGTTCTTC.

On this clone itself: Different DNA sequences within this sample yield the same CDR3. V is TRBV5-6 and J is TRBJ1-5; D is uncertain. The CDR3 totals 15 residues. Between the trimmed V and J ends, which lost 4 bases and 1 base, there was a span of 12 bases. The germline CDR1 and CDR2 sequences are SGHDT and YYEEEE. The CDR3 reads CASSLGQVSNQPQHF. The CDR3 bases are TGTGCCAGCAGCCTGGGCCAAGTAAGCAATCAGCCCCAGCATTTT.

This chain links TRBV12-5 with TRBJ2-3; no clear D gene. CDR1 LGHNT and CDR2 FRNRAP come from the germline V gene. The CDR3 covers 12 residues. With 3 bases removed from V and 4 bases from J, the gap between germline ends came to 5 bases. This CDR3 reads CASGLAADTQYF. The CDR3 nucleotides are TGTGCTAGTGGTTTAGCAGCAGATACGCAGTATTTT.

This clone was detected only once. The chain couples TRBV19 to TRBJ2-7; the D call may be TRBD1 or TRBD2 (5 bases each). V was cut by 5 bases and J by 2 bases, with 16 bases left in between. Germline CDR1 and CDR2: LNHDA and SQIVND (reference sequence). CDR3 length: 15 amino acids. The CDR3 reads CASSPRPGTPYEQYF. In DNA, the CDR3 is TGTGCCAGTAGTCCCCGTCCAGGGACCCCCTACGAGCAGTACTTC.

This chain joins TRBV5-1 and TRBJ1-1, with unresolved D. Per the germline V gene, CDR1 is SGHRS and CDR2 is YFSETQ. The CDR3 sequence is 16 residues long. Trimming removed 0 bases at V and 1 base at J, with 13 bases between. CDR3 nucleotide sequence: TGCGCCAGCAGCTTGGCCTGGGGTCGTGAGAACACTGAAGCTTTCTTT. Translated, it gives CASSLAWGRENTEAFF.

This clone has a single count. This chain uses TRBV7-9 with TRBJ2-2; D is unresolved. CDR1 is SEHNR, CDR2 FQNEAQ, per germline (reference sequence). Trimming pared 2 bases from V and 0 bases from J, leaving 13 bases between. The CDR3 is 17 amino acids. As DNA, the CDR3 is TGTGCCAGCAGCTTACTTCCCACAGTCTCGAACACCGGGGAGCTGTTTTTT. Its translation: CASSLLPTVSNTGELFF.

The chain couples TRBV7-3 to TRBJ2-2, with 8 positions matching TRBD2. V lost 5 bases and J lost 6; bases outside the gene matches: 11. This CDR3 has 16 residues. Germline V gene sequence: CDR1 SGHTA, CDR2 FQGTGA. The CDR3 DNA reads TGTGCCAGCAGCCTCACGTCGGTAGCGGGATCCGGGGAGCTGTTTTTT. It translates to CASSLTSVAGSGELFF.

On this clone: The same CDR3 also results from other DNA sequences found in this sample. V and J are TRBV29-1 and TRBJ2-7, with TRBD1 identical over 9 bases. J gave up 4 bases and V 6 bases, and 4 bases lay outside the gene matches. The CDR3 is 12 amino acids. Germline assignment: CDR1 SQVTM and CDR2 ANQGSEA. The CDR3 is CSVTGQGYEQYF. Here the CDR3 DNA reads TGCAGCGTCACGGGACAGGGTTACGAGCAGTACTTC.

V is TRBV7-9 and J is TRBJ1-1; D not certain. CDR3 length: 12 amino acids. The V end lost 4 bases, the J end lost 3 bases, and 6 bases lay between the germline ends. Germline values: CDR1 SEHNR, CDR2 FQNEAQ (reference sequence). CDR3: CASSSLDTEAFF. The DNA of the CDR3 is TGTGCCAGCAGCTCCCTTGACACTGAAGCTTTCTTT.

The chain is built from TRBV5-6 and TRBJ1-5; the D is unclear. The CDR3 has 14 amino acids. V was cut by 4 bases and J by 3 bases, with 11 bases left in between. Germline values: CDR1 SGHDT, CDR2 YYEEEE. The CDR3 nucleotides read TGTGCCAGCAGCCCCGGGCCCCTCAATCAGCCCCAGCATTTT. Translated: CASSPGPLNQPQHF.

The V gene is TRBV5-4, the J gene TRBJ2-1, with D perhaps TRBD1 (6 bases). This CDR3 has 15 amino acids. Germline-derived CDR1 and CDR2 are SGHNT and YYREEE (reference sequence). Trimming took 3 bases from V and 2 from J, leaving 12 bases between them. The CDR3 nucleotides read TGTGCCAGCAGCTCTAACAGGGCCGCCTACAATGAGCAGTTCTTC. Protein product: CASSSNRAAYNEQFF.